This TCR beta chain was found in a study of human T cells and chemical hapten exposure. About the research overall: Small pooled library volume differences mainly caused per-sample TCR yield variation. The study, taken as a whole, reports: TCRs at high frequency, those above 1 in 1000, did not change with DPC sensitization.

Time point noted: healthy volunteer bleed at 2 weeks. Researchers extracted total RNA from unfractionated whole blood. TCRdb reanalysed the RACE reads using MiXCR and keeps one entry per CDR3 protein. Among approximately 90,000 distinct CDR3 sequences listed, approximately 9.7% were seen once. Between the trimmed V and J ends, which lost 0 bases and 13 bases, there was a span of 16 bases. The germline CDR1 and CDR2 sequences are LGHNA and YNFKEQ. CDR3 size: 14 residues. This clonotype showed up many times. Antigen specificity is unknown. The receptor was isolated from a female donor in good health. Some clones in this sample may be carry-over from other donors' samples. Sequenced sample: whole blood. The rearrangement links TRBV4-2 to TRBJ2-1, with D possibly being TRBD2 (6 bases). CDR3 protein: CASSQDGDAGKQFF. CDR3 in DNA: TGTGCCAGCAGCCAAGATGGGGACGCGGGAAAACAGTTCTTC.